This TCR beta chain was retrieved from a study of blood T cell repertoires in COVID-19. On the study more broadly: Whether acute or convalescent, the COVID-19 samples came from the United States, Italy and Spain. T cells, B-cell-depleted T cells, or PBMCs supplied cDNA or gDNA.

The CDR3 extends over 13 amino acids. Germline V gene data show CDR1 as LNHDA and CDR2 as SQIVND (reference sequence). Losses at the gene ends were 10 bases for V and 2 bases for J; bases not matched to a gene: 6. Authors' analysis steps: Counts of nucleated cells, estimated from reference gene primer amplification, were obtained. Sequenced by immunoSEQ multiplex PCR; TCRdb stores in-frame clones only, minus some. That table supplies the V and J calls and clone size; D and trimming were determined from the DNA. The sample lists some 90,000 clones, 70% to 90% seen once, with under 10% in the top ten. The sample consisted of peripheral blood. This TCR was recovered from a man in his forties or fifties with acute or convalescent COVID-19. V usage is TRBV19 and J usage is TRBJ1-1; 8 bases are a match to TRBD1. The CDR3 protein is CATTGQVNTEAFF. CDR3 nucleotides: TGTGCCACCACGGGACAGGTAAACACTGAAGCTTTCTTT. Using reference TRBV19 and TRBJ1-1 for the parts outside the CDR3, the full variable domain is DGGITQSPKYLFRKEGQNVTLSCEQNLNHDAMYWYRQDPGQGLRLIYYSQIVNDFQKGDIAEGYSVSREKKESFPLTVTSAQKNPTAFYLCATTGQVNTEAFFGQGTRLTVV.